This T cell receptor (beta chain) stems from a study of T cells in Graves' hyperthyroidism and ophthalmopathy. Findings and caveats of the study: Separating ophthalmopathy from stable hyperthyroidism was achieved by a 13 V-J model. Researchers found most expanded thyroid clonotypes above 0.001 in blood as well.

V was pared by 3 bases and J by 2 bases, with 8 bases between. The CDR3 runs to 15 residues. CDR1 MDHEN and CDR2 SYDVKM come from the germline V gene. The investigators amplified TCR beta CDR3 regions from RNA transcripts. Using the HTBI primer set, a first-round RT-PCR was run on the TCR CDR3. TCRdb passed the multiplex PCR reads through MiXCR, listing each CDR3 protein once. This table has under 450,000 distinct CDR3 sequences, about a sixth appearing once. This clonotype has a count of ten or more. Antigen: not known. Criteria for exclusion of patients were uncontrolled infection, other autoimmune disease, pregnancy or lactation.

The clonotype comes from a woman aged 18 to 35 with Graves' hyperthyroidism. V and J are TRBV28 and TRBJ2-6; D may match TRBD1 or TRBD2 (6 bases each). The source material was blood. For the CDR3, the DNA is TGTGCCAGCAGTTTGGGGGGCGCTGGGGCCAACGTCCTGACTTTC. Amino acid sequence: CASSLGGAGANVLTF.